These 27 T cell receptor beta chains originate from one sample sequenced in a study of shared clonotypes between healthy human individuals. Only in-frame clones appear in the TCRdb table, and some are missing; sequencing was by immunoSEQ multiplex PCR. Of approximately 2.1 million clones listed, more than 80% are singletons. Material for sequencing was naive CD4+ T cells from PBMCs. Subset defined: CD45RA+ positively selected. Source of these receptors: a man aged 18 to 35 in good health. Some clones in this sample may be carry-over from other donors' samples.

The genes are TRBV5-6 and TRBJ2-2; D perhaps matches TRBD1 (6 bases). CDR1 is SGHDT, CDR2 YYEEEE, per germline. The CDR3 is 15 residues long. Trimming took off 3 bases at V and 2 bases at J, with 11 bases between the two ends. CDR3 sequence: CASSSQGGNTGELFF. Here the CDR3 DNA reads TGTGCCAGCAGCTCCCAAGGGGGAAACACCGGGGAGCTGTTTTTT.

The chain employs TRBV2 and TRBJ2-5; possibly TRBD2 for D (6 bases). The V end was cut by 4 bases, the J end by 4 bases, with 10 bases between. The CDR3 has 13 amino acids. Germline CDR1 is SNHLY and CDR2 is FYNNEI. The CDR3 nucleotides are TGTGCCAGCAGTGCGGGGGTAGGAGAGACCCAGTACTTC. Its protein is CASSAGVGETQYF.

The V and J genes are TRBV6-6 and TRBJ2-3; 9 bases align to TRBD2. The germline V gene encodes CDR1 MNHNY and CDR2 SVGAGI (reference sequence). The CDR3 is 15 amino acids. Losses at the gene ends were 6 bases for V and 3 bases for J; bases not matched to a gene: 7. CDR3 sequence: CASRRRGRETDTQYF. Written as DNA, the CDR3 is TGTGCCAGCAGGCGACGCGGGAGGGAAACAGATACGCAGTATTTT.

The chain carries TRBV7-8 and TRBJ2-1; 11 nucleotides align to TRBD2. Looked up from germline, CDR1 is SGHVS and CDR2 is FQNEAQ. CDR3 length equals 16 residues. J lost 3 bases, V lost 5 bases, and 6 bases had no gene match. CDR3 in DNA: TGTGCCAGCAGCGACCTAGCGGGAGGACACTACAATGAGCAGTTCTTC. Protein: CASSDLAGGHYNEQFF.

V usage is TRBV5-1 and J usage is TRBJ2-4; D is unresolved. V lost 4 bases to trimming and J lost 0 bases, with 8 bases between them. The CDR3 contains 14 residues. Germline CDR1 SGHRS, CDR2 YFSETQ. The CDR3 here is CASSPLGAKNIQYF. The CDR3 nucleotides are TGCGCCAGCAGCCCCCTTGGAGCCAAAAACATTCAGTACTTC.

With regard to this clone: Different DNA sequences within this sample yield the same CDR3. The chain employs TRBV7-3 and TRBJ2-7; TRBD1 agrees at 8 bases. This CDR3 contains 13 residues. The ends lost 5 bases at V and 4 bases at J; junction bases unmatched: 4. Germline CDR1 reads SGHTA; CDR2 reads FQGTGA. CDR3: CASSPGQGYEQYF. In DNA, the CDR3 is TGTGCCAGCAGCCCCGGACAGGGTTACGAGCAGTACTTC.

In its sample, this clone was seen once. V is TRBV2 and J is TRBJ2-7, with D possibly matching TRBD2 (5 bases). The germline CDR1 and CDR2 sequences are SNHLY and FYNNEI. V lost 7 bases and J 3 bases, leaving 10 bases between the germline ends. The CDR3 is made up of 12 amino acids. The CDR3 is CASTLGSYEQYF. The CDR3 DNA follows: TGTGCCAGCACCCTAGGGAGCTACGAGCAGTACTTC.

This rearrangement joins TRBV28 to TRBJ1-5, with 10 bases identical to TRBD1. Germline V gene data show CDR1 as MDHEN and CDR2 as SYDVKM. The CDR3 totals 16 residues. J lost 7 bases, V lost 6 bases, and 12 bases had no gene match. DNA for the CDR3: TGTGCCAGCAGAACTCGGGACAGGGGAGCGGGGCAGCCCCAGCATTTT. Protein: CASRTRDRGAGQPQHF.

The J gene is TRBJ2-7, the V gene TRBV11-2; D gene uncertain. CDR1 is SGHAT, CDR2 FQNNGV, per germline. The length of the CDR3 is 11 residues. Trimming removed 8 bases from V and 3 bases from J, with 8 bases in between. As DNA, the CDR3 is TGTGCCAGCGCTTTTCTCTACGAGCAGTACTTC. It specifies CASAFLYEQYF. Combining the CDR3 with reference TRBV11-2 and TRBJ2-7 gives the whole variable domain EAGVAQSPRYKIIEKRQSVAFWCNPISGHATLYWYQQILGQGPKLLIQFQNNGVVDDSQLPKDRFSAERLKGVDSTLKIQPAKLEDSAVYLCASAFLYEQYFGPGTRLTVT.

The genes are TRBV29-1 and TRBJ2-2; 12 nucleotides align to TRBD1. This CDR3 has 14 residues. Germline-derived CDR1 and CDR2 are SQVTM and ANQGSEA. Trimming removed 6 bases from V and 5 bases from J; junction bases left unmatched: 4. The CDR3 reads CSVGQGAGTGELFF. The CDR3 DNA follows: TGCAGCGTGGGACAGGGGGCAGGGACCGGGGAGCTGTTTTTT.

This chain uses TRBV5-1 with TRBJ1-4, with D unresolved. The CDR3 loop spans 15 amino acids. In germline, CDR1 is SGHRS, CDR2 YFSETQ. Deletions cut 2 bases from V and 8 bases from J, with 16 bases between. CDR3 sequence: CASSFHPDSPEKLFF. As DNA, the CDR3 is TGCGCCAGCAGCTTCCACCCGGACTCCCCCGAAAAACTGTTTTTT. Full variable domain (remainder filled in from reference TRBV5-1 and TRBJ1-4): KAGVTQTPRYLIKTRGQQVTLSCSPISGHRSVSWYQQTPGQGLQFLFEYFSETQRNKGNFPGRFSGRQFSNSRSEMNVSTLELGDSALYLCASSFHPDSPEKLFFGSGTQLSVL.

The CDR3 sequence: CAISDYRTDESTIYF. CDR3 in DNA: TGTGCCATCAGTGACTATAGGACTGATGAGTCCACCATATATTTT. The V gene is TRBV10-3, the J gene TRBJ1-3; D is ambiguous. The germline V gene encodes CDR1 ENHRY and CDR2 SYGVKD. The CDR3 covers 15 residues. The V end lost 3 bases, the J end lost 9 bases, and 18 bases lay between the germline ends.

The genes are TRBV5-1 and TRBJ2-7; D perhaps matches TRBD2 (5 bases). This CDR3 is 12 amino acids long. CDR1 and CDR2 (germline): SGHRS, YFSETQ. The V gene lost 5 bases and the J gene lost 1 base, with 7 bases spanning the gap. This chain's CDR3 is CASRADSYEQYF. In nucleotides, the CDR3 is TGCGCCAGCAGAGCGGATTCCTACGAGCAGTACTTC.

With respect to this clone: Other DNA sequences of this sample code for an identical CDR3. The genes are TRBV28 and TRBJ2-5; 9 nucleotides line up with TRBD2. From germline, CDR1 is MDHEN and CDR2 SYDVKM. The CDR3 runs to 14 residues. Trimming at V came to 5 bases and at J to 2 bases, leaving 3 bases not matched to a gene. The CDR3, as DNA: TGTGCCAGCAGTCTAGCGGGACCGCAAGAGACCCAGTACTTC. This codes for CASSLAGPQETQYF.

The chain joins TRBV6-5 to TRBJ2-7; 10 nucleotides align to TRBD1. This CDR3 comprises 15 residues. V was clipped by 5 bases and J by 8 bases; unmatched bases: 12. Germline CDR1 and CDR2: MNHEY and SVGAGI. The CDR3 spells CASSTGQGVSPKQYF. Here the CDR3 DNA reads TGTGCCAGCAGTACCGGACAGGGGGTCTCCCCGAAGCAGTACTTC.

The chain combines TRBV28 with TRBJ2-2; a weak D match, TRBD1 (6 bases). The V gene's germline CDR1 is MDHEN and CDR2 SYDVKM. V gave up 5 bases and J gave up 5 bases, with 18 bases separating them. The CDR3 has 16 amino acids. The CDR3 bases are TGTGCCAGCAGTGCACAGGGTTTAGTAGGAACCGGGGAGCTGTTTTTT. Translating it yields CASSAQGLVGTGELFF.

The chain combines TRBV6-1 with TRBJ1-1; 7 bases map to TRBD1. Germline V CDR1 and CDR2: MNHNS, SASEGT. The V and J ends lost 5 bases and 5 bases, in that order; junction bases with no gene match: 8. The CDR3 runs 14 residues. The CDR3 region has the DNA TGTGCCAGCAGTACAGGGGATGTGAGAACTGAAGCTTTCTTT. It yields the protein CASSTGDVRTEAFF.

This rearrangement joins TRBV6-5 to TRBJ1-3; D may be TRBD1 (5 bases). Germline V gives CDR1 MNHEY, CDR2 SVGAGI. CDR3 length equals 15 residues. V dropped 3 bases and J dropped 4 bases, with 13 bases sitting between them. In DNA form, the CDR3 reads TGTGCCAGCAGTTATCAGGGATCAGTCGGAAACACCATATATTTT. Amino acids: CASSYQGSVGNTIYF.

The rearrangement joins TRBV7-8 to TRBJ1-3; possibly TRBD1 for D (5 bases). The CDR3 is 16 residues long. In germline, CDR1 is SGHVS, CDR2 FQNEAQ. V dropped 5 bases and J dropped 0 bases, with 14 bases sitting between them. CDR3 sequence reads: CASSPRDRHSGNTIYF. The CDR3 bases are TGTGCCAGCAGCCCACGGGACCGCCACTCTGGAAACACCATATATTTT. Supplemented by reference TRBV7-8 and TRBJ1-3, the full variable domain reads GAGVSQSPRYKVAKRGQDVALRCDPISGHVSLFWYQQALGQGPEFLTYFQNEAQLDKSGLPSDRFFAERPEGSVSTLKIQRTQQEDSAVYLCASSPRDRHSGNTIYFGEGSWLTVV.

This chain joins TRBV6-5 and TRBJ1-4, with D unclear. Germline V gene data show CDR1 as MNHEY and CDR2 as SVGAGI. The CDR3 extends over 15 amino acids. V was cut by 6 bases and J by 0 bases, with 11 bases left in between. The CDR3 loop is CASRRLTATNEKLFF. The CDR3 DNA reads TGTGCCAGCAGGAGACTCACTGCAACTAATGAAAAACTGTTTTTT.

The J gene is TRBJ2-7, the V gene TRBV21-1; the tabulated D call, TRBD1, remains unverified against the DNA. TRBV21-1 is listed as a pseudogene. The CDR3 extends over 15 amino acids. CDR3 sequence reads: CASSSPGQGYNEQYF. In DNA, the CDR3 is TGTGCCAGCAGCAGCCCGGGACAGGGTTACAACGAGCAGTACTTC.

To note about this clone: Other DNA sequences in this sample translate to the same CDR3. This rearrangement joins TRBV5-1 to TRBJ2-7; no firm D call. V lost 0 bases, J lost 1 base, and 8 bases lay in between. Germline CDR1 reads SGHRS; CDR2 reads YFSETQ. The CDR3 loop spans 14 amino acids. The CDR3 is CASSLDNYSYEQYF. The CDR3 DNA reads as TGCGCCAGCAGCTTGGATAACTATTCCTACGAGCAGTACTTC.

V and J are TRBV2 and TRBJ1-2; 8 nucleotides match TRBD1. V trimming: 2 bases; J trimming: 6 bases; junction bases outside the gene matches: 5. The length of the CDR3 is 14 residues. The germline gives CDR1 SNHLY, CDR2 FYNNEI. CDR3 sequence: CASSETPTGDGYTF. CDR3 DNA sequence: TGTGCCAGCAGTGAAACACCGACAGGGGATGGCTACACCTTC.

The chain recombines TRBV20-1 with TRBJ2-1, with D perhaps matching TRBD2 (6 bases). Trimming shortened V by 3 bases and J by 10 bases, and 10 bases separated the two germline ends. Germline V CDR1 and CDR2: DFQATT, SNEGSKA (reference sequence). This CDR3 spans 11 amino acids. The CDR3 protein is CSAREGHEQFF. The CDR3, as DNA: TGCAGTGCTAGGGAGGGCCACGAGCAGTTCTTC.

This CDR3 is CASSRDTEYEQYF. The CDR3 DNA is TGTGCCAGTAGCCGGGACACGGAGTACGAGCAGTACTTC. The gene calls are TRBV19 and TRBJ2-7; maybe TRBD1 (6 bases). Germline V gene lookup returns CDR1 LNHDA and CDR2 SQIVND (reference sequence). Trimming took 6 bases from V and 4 from J, leaving 13 bases between them. The CDR3 loop spans 13 amino acids.

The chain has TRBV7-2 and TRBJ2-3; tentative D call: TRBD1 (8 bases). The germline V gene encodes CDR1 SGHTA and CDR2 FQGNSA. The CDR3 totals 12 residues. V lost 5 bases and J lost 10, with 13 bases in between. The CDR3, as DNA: TGTGCCAGCAGCCCACAGGGGGGGGCGCAGTATTTT. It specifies CASSPQGGAQYF.

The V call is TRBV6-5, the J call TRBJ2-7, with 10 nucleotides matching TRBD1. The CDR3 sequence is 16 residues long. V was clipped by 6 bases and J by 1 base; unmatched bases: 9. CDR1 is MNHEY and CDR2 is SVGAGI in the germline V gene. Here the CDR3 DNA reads TGTGCCAGCAGCTACGGGGGACAGGGGCCTTCCTACGAGCAGTACTTC. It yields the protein CASSYGGQGPSYEQYF.